This T cell receptor beta chain was sequenced during a study of early T cells in non-severe SARS-CoV-2 infection (dated by TCRdb to the early 2020s). Looking at the study overall: Bulk RNA from unsorted whole blood was used for TCR sequencing, so alpha and beta chains could not be paired.

This clonotype showed up many times. The antigen it binds to is not known. Qualities for individual bases were not recorded, and no much larger clone is one base off. CDR1 MNHEY and CDR2 SMNVEV were looked up in the germline V gene (reference sequence). V is reduced by 3 bases and J by 5 bases, leaving a spacing of 16 bases between them. The CDR3 holds 15 amino acids from the cysteine to the phenylalanine. The entry retains the CDR3 DNA only, 45 bases that are in frame from base 1. This was a case-control study nested in a cohort of healthcare workers in London, UK, who had nasopharyngeal swab PCR tests and blood samples taken every week. Healthcare workers were recruited during the week of the UK lockdown, between 23 and 31 March 2020, and followed weekly for up to 16 weeks. Broader findings and caveats from the paper: VDJdb matching was skewed toward anti-spike CD8 responses, so virus-specific expansions were likely underestimated and private and CD4 specificities were missed.

Libraries were made using 5' RACE. Reads for this sample came from a NextSeq 500. In the TCR library protocol, unique molecular identifiers were attached to individual cDNA molecules to correct for PCR bias and sequencing error. Sequencing covered both TCR alpha and beta chains, and within each sample the abundances of alpha and beta sequences were tightly co-correlated. The paper's data handling went like this. Decombinator V4 was used to annotate the V gene, J gene and CDR3 of the TCR sequences. Expanded TCRs were defined as changing significantly between any two time points under a Poisson model with p below 0.0001. Abundances of TCRs were expressed as counts per million after normalisation to the total number of TCRs sequenced in each sample. MAIT TCRs were defined by TRAV1-2 paired with TRAJ12, TRAJ20 or TRAJ33, and iNKT TCRs by TRAV10 paired with TRAJ18. VDJdb, accessed 1 November 2021, was searched for CMV, EBV and SARS-CoV-2 annotated TCRs, excluding TCRs annotated for multiple antigens. TCRdb ran its own pipeline on the public reads, namely fastp trimming at Q25 and MiXCR clone calling, and kept in-frame beta chains. Entries are consolidated by CDR3 protein sequence, retaining the most common genes and DNA. Clone size and V and J calls follow TCRdb, not the original study. Here the sample has 60,000 to 75,000 distinct CDR3 sequences; approximately 12% occur a single time. Clones ranked in the top ten supply 5% to 8% of the sample.

The receptor comes from an adult who was a healthcare worker with PCR-confirmed SARS-CoV-2 infection or an uninfected control (not recorded which). The chain links TRBV27 with TRBJ1-2, with the D segment identity uncertain. Sequenced: whole blood. The DNA sequence is as follows: TGTGCCAGCAGTTTCCCTAGGACGGGCGGGTATGGCTACACCTTC. This translates into CASSFPRTGGYGYTF.